This is a list of T cell receptor beta chains from one sample in a study of blood T cell repertoires in COVID-19. Only in-frame clones appear in the TCRdb table, and some are missing; sequencing was by immunoSEQ multiplex PCR. The table shows 150,000 to 200,000 clones, with around nine tenths occurring only once. Sequences were obtained from peripheral blood. Source of these receptors: an older man with active or convalescent COVID-19. Each CDR3 is given with its conserved first and last residue. D genes are given only for firm matches. Rows give clone size only sometimes, using once, few, many, or a class for an expanded clone.

CASSTQGVSQPQHF	TGTGCCAGCAGTACACAGGGGGTGAGTCAGCCCCAGCATTTT	.	TRBV28	TRBJ1-5	14	TRBD1
CASSLWWERVGELFF	TGCGCCAGCAGCCTCTGGTGGGAGCGGGTCGGGGAGCTGTTTTTT	.	TRBV4-1	TRBJ2-2	15	.
CASSSLARRDTQYF	TGTGCCAGCTCAAGTCTAGCCCGGCGGGATACGCAGTATTTT	.	TRBV18	TRBJ2-3	14	.
CASSPRGQGGIYEQYF	TGTGCCAGCAGCCCAAGAGGCCAAGGGGGTATTTACGAGCAGTACTTC	.	TRBV5-4	TRBJ2-7	16	.
CASSLSGQLSGNTIYF	TGTGCCAGCAGTTTATCAGGACAACTCTCTGGAAACACCATATATTTT	.	TRBV27	TRBJ1-3	16	.
CATSSSPSSYNEQFF	TGTGCCACCAGCAGTTCCCCTAGCTCCTACAATGAGCAGTTCTTC	.	TRBV15	TRBJ2-1	15	.
CASSAPGTSGPDTQYF	TGTGCCAGCAGCGCCCCCGGGACTAGCGGCCCAGATACGCAGTATTTT	.	TRBV9	TRBJ2-3	16	TRBD2
CASRPGTSGGRGNEQFF	TGTGCCAGCAGACCTGGGACTAGCGGAGGCCGGGGCAATGAGCAGTTCTTC	once	TRBV6-2/TRBV6-3	TRBJ2-1	17	TRBD2
CASSLATSGRFGETQYF	TGTGCCAGCAGCTTAGCGACTAGCGGGAGGTTTGGAGAGACCCAGTACTTC	.	TRBV11-2	TRBJ2-5	17	TRBD2
CASSRGLPNSYEQYF	TGTGCCAGTAGTAGGGGACTTCCGAACTCCTACGAGCAGTACTTC	.	TRBV19	TRBJ2-7	15	.
CASSEGYRGSSSPLHF	TGTGCCAGCAGTGAAGGTTACAGGGGTTCATCTTCACCCCTCCACTTT	.	TRBV6-1	TRBJ1-6	16	TRBD1
CASSSLGERTEGDSGANVLTF	TGTGCCAGCAGCTCGCTGGGTGAGCGAACCGAGGGGGACTCTGGGGCCAACGTCCTGACTTTC	.	TRBV7-8	TRBJ2-6	21	.
CASSLDWQAKNTIYF	TGTGCCAGCAGCTTAGATTGGCAGGCCAAGAACACCATATATTTT	.	TRBV7-2	TRBJ1-3	15	.
CASRRTGAMNTEAFF	TGTGCCAGTAGGAGGACAGGGGCCATGAACACTGAAGCTTTCTTT	.	TRBV19	TRBJ1-1	15	TRBD1
CAISETSGEADTQYF	TGTGCCATCAGTGAGACTAGCGGGGAGGCAGATACGCAGTATTTT	.	TRBV10-3	TRBJ2-3	15	TRBD2
CASTQRENYGYTF	TGTGCCAGCACCCAGCGTGAGAACTATGGCTACACCTTC	.	TRBV6-5	TRBJ1-2	13	.
CASSSRQTGGAKTGELFF	TGTGCCAGCAGTTCAAGACAAACAGGGGGCGCAAAGACCGGGGAGCTGTTTTTT	once	TRBV5-4	TRBJ2-2	18	TRBD1
CASSLAYAGELFF	TGTGCCAGCAGCTTAGCCTACGCCGGGGAGCTGTTTTTT	.	TRBV7-2	TRBJ2-2	13	.
CAIRGAGTVVNSPLHF	TGTGCCATCAGGGGAGCCGGGACTGTAGTGAATTCACCCCTCCACTTT	.	TRBV10-3	TRBJ1-6	16	.
CASSLPGSSPYGYTF	TGTGCCAGCAGTCTACCAGGTTCCTCCCCCTATGGCTACACCTTC	few	TRBV28	TRBJ1-2	15	.
CASSLDREVQPQHF	TGTGCCAGCAGCCTAGACAGGGAGGTTCAGCCCCAGCATTTT	.	TRBV3-1/TRBV3-2	TRBJ1-5	14	TRBD1
CASSIGTGRAMNTEAFF	TGTGCCAGTAGTATAGGGACAGGGAGAGCAATGAACACTGAAGCTTTCTTT	once	TRBV19	TRBJ1-1	17	TRBD1
CSGGLGETQYF	TGCAGCGGCGGGCTCGGGGAGACCCAGTACTTC	.	TRBV29-1	TRBJ2-5	11	.
CASSLKGGSYNEQFF	TGTGCCAGCAGCTTGAAGGGGGGGTCCTACAATGAGCAGTTCTTC	.	TRBV5-4	TRBJ2-1	15	.
CASSTGLAYEQFF	TGTGCCAGCAGTACGGGACTAGCGTATGAGCAGTTCTTC	once	TRBV6-5	TRBJ2-1	13	TRBD2
CASSYNGAIGELFF	TGTGCCAGCAGTTACAATGGGGCGATCGGGGAGCTGTTTTTT	.	TRBV6-5	TRBJ2-2	14	.
CAWSQGTGELFF	TGTGCCTGGAGCCAGGGGACCGGGGAGCTGTTTTTT	.	TRBV30	TRBJ2-2	12	.
CATEAGELNEQFF	TGTGCCACCGAGGCGGGGGAACTCAATGAGCAGTTCTTC	once	TRBV24-1	TRBJ2-1	13	TRBD2
CATLQWTPLGVREQYF	TGTGCCACCCTTCAGTGGACACCCCTCGGAGTGAGAGAGCAGTACTTC	.	TRBV6-6	TRBJ2-7	16	.
CASSFVSGTVNEQFF	TGTGCCAGCAGCTTTGTTTCGGGAACGGTCAATGAGCAGTTCTTC	once	TRBV7-8	TRBJ2-1	15	.
CASSLTTGRTDTQYF	TGTGCCAGCAGCTTAACGACAGGGCGCACAGATACGCAGTATTTT	.	TRBV7-9	TRBJ2-3	15	TRBD1
CASSLRGALSYEQYF	TGTGCCAGCAGCCTGCGGGGGGCCCTTTCCTACGAGCAGTACTTC	.	TRBV2	TRBJ2-7	15	TRBD2
CASSPGTPPDTQYF	TGTGCCAGCAGCCCCGGTACTCCCCCTGATACGCAGTATTTT	.	TRBV7-9	TRBJ2-3	14	.
CAISEQGGGANEQFF	TGTGCCATCAGTGAACAGGGCGGGGGGGCCAATGAGCAGTTCTTC	.	TRBV10-3	TRBJ2-1	15	TRBD2
CASSSSGAHQETQYF	TGTGCCAGCAGCTCTAGCGGGGCCCACCAAGAGACCCAGTACTTC	.	TRBV11-2	TRBJ2-5	15	TRBD2
CASSLGTSPTDTQYF	TGTGCCAGCAGCTTAGGGACTAGCCCCACAGATACGCAGTATTTT	.	TRBV7-8	TRBJ2-3	15	TRBD2
CASSLVGRANSGNTIYF	TGTGCCAGCAGCTTGGTTGGCAGGGCCAACTCTGGAAACACCATATATTTT	.	TRBV5-6	TRBJ1-3	17	.
CASSQVVRGDSPLHF	TGTGCCAGCAGCCAAGTCGTCCGGGGGGATTCACCCCTCCACTTT	.	TRBV4-2	TRBJ1-6	15	.
CASSQGPLSGNTIYF	TGTGCCAGCAGCCAAGGGCCCTTATCGGGAAACACCATATATTTT	.	TRBV3-1/TRBV3-2	TRBJ1-3	15	.
CASMESYEQYF	TGTGCCAGCATGGAGTCGTACGAGCAGTACTTC	few	TRBV2	TRBJ2-7	11	.
CASSEDRDSNYGYTF	TGTGCCAGCAGTGAAGACAGGGATTCCAACTATGGCTACACCTTC	.	TRBV2	TRBJ1-2	15	.
CASLPGTKNTGELFF	TGTGCCAGCCTGCCCGGGACAAAGAACACCGGGGAGCTGTTTTTT	once	TRBV27	TRBJ2-2	15	.
CASSWGDRGGTEAFF	TGTGCCAGCAGCTGGGGGGACAGGGGAGGAACTGAAGCTTTCTTT	few	TRBV5-4	TRBJ1-1	15	TRBD1
CAISEGGQGSEQYF	TGTGCCATCAGTGAGGGGGGACAGGGATCCGAGCAGTACTTC	.	TRBV10-3	TRBJ2-7	14	TRBD1
CASSLRTGGIDTQYF	TGTGCCAGCAGCTTACGGACAGGGGGCATAGATACGCAGTATTTT	.	TRBV5-4	TRBJ2-3	15	TRBD1
CASNRDGQPQHF	TGTGCCAGCAACAGGGATGGCCAGCCCCAGCATTTT	.	TRBV2	TRBJ1-5	12	.
CATLSSGNTIYF	TGTGCCACCCTTAGCTCTGGAAACACCATATATTTT	.	TRBV27	TRBJ1-3	12	.
CASSDFGTGGREPQHF	TGTGCCAGCAGTGACTTCGGGACAGGGGGGAGGGAGCCCCAGCATTTT	.	TRBV2	TRBJ1-5	16	TRBD1
CASSLARGTPYEQYF	TGTGCCAGCAGCTTAGCTAGGGGGACACCCTACGAGCAGTACTTC	.	TRBV7-9	TRBJ2-7	15	.
CASSSRSSRAFF	TGTGCCAGCAGTTCCCGCAGTTCGCGGGCTTTCTTT	.	TRBV6-5	TRBJ1-1	12	.
CASSPLDSKNTEAFF	TGTGCCAGCAGTCCTCTGGACAGTAAGAACACTGAAGCTTTCTTT	.	TRBV6-5	TRBJ1-1	15	.
CASSTLQGNTGELFF	TGTGCCAGCAGTACCTTACAGGGGAACACCGGGGAGCTGTTTTTT	.	TRBV6-2/TRBV6-3	TRBJ2-2	15	.
CASRASSGQGVNEQFF	TGTGCCAGCAGGGCCTCATCGGGACAGGGGGTTAATGAGCAGTTCTTC	.	TRBV7-9	TRBJ2-1	16	TRBD1
CASRLDRGMTEAFF	TGTGCCAGCAGACTTGACAGGGGGATGACTGAAGCTTTCTTT	.	TRBV28	TRBJ1-1	14	TRBD1
CASSKETAYNEQFF	TGCGCCAGCAGCAAGGAGACTGCCTACAATGAGCAGTTCTTC	.	TRBV5-1	TRBJ2-1	14	.